The T cell receptor (beta chain) under discussion was sequenced for a study of blood T cell repertoires in COVID-19. Study at large: Samples taken during acute and convalescent COVID-19 were collected in the United States, Italy and Spain.

Sequencing was performed with immunoSEQ multiplex PCR; in TCRdb, only in-frame clones are kept and a portion is missing. The sample has 150,000 to 250,000 clones, about 80% seen once. Everyone who took part was about 18 to 90 years old, and they came from 24 US areas. The CDR3 has 13 amino acids. The V gene end was trimmed by 5 bases and the J gene end by 9 bases; junction bases not matched to a gene: 6. Germline V CDR1 and CDR2: MGHDK, SYGVNS. The sample consisted of PBMCs or T cells enriched from blood (not recorded which). The TCR sequence derives from a man between 35 and 55 years old who had recovered from COVID-19. This chain joins TRBV25-1 and TRBJ2-1, with 8 bases fitting TRBD2. CDR3 sequence reads: CASSSGGPSEQFF. DNA of the CDR3: TGTGCCAGCAGTTCGGGGGGGCCCAGTGAGCAGTTCTTC.